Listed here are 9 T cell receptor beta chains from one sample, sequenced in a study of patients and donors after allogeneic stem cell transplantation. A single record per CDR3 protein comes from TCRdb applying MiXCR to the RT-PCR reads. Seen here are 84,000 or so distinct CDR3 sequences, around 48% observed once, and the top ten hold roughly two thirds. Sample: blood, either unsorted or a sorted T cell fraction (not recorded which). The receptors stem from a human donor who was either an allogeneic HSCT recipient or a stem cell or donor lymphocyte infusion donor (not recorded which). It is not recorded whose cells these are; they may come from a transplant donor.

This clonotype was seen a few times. The DNA of the CDR3 is TGTGCCAGCAGCAAAGGACAGGGGATAGGCACTGAAGCTTTCTTT. This gives the protein CASSKGQGIGTEAFF. V usage is TRBV7-9 and J usage is TRBJ1-1, with 9 nucleotides matching TRBD1. Trimming at V came to 5 bases and at J to 4 bases, leaving 8 bases not matched to a gene. In germline, CDR1 is SEHNR, CDR2 FQNEAQ (reference sequence). The CDR3 sequence is 15 residues long.

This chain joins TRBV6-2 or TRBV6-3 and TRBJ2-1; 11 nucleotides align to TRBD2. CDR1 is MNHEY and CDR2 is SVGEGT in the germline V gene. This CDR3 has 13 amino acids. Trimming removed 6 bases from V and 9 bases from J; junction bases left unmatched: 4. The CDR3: CASSRLAGLEQFF. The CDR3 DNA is TGTGCCAGCAGCCGACTAGCGGGACTTGAGCAGTTCTTC.

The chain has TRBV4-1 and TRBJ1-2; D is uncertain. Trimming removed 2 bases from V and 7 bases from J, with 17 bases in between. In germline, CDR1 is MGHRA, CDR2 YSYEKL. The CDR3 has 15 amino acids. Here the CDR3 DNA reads TGCGCCAGCAGCCAAAAACATCCGACGGCGCTTGGCTACACCTTC. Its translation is CASSQKHPTALGYTF.

The CDR3 spells CASSSGGAYGNTIYF. The CDR3 coding sequence is TGCGCCAGCAGCTCAGGGGGCGCGTACGGAAACACCATATATTTT. The chain has TRBV5-1 and TRBJ1-3; 8 bases agree with TRBD1. The CDR3 loop spans 15 amino acids. Germline V gene sequence: CDR1 SGHRS, CDR2 YFSETQ. V was pared by 3 bases and J by 4 bases, with 6 bases of the junction left unmatched.

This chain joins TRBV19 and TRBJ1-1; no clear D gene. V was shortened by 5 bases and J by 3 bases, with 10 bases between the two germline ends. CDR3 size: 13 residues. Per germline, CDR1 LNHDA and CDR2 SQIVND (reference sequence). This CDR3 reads CASSDRTDTEAFF. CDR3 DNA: TGTGCCAGTAGTGATCGGACGGACACTGAAGCTTTCTTT.

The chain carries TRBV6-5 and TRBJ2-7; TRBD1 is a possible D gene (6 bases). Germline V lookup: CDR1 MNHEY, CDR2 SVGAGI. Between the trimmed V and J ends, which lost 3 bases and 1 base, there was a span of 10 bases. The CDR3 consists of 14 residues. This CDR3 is CASSYRTGSYEQYF. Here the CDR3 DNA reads TGTGCCAGCAGTTATCGCACAGGGTCCTACGAGCAGTACTTC.

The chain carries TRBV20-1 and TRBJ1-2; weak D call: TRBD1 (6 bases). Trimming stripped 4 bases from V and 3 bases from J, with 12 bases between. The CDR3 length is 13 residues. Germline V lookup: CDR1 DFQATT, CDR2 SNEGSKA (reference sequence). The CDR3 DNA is TGCAGTGCTAAACGACAGGCCTACTATGGCTACACCTTC. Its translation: CSAKRQAYYGYTF.

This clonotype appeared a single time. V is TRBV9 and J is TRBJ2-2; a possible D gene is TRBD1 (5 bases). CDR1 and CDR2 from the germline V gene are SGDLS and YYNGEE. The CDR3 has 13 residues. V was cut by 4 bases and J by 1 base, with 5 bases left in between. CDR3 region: CASSTGNTGELFF. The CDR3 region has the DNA TGTGCCAGCAGCACAGGGAACACCGGGGAGCTGTTTTTT. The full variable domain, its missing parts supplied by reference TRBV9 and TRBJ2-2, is DSGVTQTPKHLITATGQRVTLRCSPRSGDLSVYWYQQSLDQGLQFLIQYYNGEERAKGNILERFSAQQFPDLHSELNLSSLELGDSALYFCASSTGNTGELFFGEGSRLTVL.

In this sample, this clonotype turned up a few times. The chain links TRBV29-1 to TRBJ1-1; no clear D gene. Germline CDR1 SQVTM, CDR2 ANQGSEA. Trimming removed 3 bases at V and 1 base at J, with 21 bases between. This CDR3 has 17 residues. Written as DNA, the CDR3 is TGCAGCGTTGATAACCCTACCTGGACGTTAAGGAACACTGAAGCTTTCTTT. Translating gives CSVDNPTWTLRNTEAFF.